These 10 T cell receptor beta chains were all obtained from the same sample, sequenced in a study of blood T cell repertoires in COVID-19 (dated by TCRdb to the early 2020s). The receptor library was made with the immunoSEQ multiplex PCR assay. TCRdb re-hosts the immuneACCESS table, in-frame sequences only. Its copies lack some clones; in the studies checked, an unresolved V gene accounts for under half of them, and the cause for the rest is not known. For this sample the table gives roughly 67,000 clones, of which 70% to 90% were detected only once. The ten largest clones add up to around 4.4% of the sample. The source material was peripheral blood. These receptors came from a man aged 50 to 59 with active COVID-19.

The chain links TRBV2 to TRBJ2-4; unclear D gene. This CDR3 region has 13 residues. Trimming pared 7 bases from V and 8 bases from J, leaving 15 bases between. The germline V gene encodes CDR1 SNHLY and CDR2 FYNNEI. Here the CDR3 reads CASTQNTDDIQYF. Here the CDR3 DNA reads TGTGCCAGCACCCAAAACACCGATGACATTCAGTACTTC.

Here the CDR3 DNA reads TGTGCCAGCAGTTCCAGGGGCACAGATACGCAGTATTTT. Translation: CASSSRGTDTQYF. The chain employs TRBV5-4 and TRBJ2-3; possibly TRBD1 for D (5 bases). This CDR3 spans 13 amino acids. V lost 5 bases to trimming and J lost 1 base, with 8 bases between them. From germline, CDR1 is SGHNT and CDR2 YYREEE (reference sequence).

The gene calls are TRBV10-3 and TRBJ1-3, with a tentative D call TRBD1 (5 bases). The CDR3 is 13 amino acids. CDR1 is ENHRY, CDR2 SYGVKD, per germline. Trimming took off 8 bases at V and 7 bases at J, with 15 bases between the two ends. In DNA form, the CDR3 reads TGTGCCATCCGCCGGGACTCCGGGAACACCATATATTTT. It yields the protein CAIRRDSGNTIYF.

This chain links TRBV2 with TRBJ1-1, with D possibly TRBD1 on 5 matching bases. V lost 2 bases to trimming and J lost 6 bases, with 13 bases between them. This CDR3 contains 14 residues. CDR1 is SNHLY and CDR2 is FYNNEI in the germline V gene. The CDR3 loop reads CASSEFLAGSEAFF. The DNA for the CDR3 is TGTGCCAGCAGTGAATTTTTGGCAGGGTCTGAAGCTTTCTTT.

The chain employs TRBV7-2 and TRBJ2-7; 9 nucleotides match TRBD2. Trimming cost V 1 base and J 2 bases; bases outside gene matches: 6. The germline CDR1 and CDR2 sequences are SGHTA and FQGNSA. CDR3 length equals 16 residues. The CDR3 DNA reads as TGTGCCAGCAGCTTAGATCGCGCGGGGGGGACCTACGAGCAGTACTTC. This codes for CASSLDRAGGTYEQYF.

The V and J genes are TRBV12-3 or TRBV12-4 and TRBJ1-5, with unresolved D. The V gene lost 6 bases and the J gene lost 0 bases, with 6 bases spanning the gap. The CDR3 has 13 residues. CDR3 in amino acids: CASRTGSNQPQHF. The CDR3 nucleotides are TGTGCCAGCAGAACGGGTAGCAATCAGCCCCAGCATTTT.

This chain joins TRBV11-2 and TRBJ1-1; no clear D. This CDR3 has 13 amino acids. V gave up 2 bases and J gave up 1 base, with 5 bases separating them. From germline, CDR1 is SGHAT and CDR2 FQNNGV. CDR3 in DNA: TGTGCCAGCAGCTTAAGCGGGAACACTGAAGCTTTCTTT. Translated: CASSLSGNTEAFF.

The chain combines TRBV7-6 with TRBJ2-1, with unresolved D. Germline V gene lookup returns CDR1 SGHVS and CDR2 FNYEAQ. This CDR3 contains 14 residues. Trimming removed 5 bases at V and 4 bases at J, with 12 bases between. The DNA for the CDR3 is TGTGCCAGCAGCCCCCTGTCTAATTACAATGAGCAGTTCTTC. It specifies CASSPLSNYNEQFF.

This chain joins TRBV5-4 and TRBJ1-1; no clear D gene. The germline V and J ends were trimmed by 0 bases and 1 base, with 4 bases remaining between them. The germline V gene encodes CDR1 SGHNT and CDR2 YYREEE (reference sequence). The CDR3 is 13 amino acids. In DNA form, the CDR3 reads TGTGCCAGCAGCTTGGCCAGGAACACTGAAGCTTTCTTT. It encodes CASSLARNTEAFF.

The V and J genes are TRBV19 and TRBJ2-1, with 10 bases aligning to TRBD2. CDR1 is LNHDA and CDR2 is SQIVND in the germline V gene (reference sequence). V lost 6 bases and J lost 8; bases outside the gene matches: 10. The CDR3 has 15 amino acids. The DNA of the CDR3 is TGTGCCAGTAGGGACCTAGCGGGAGCTTTGGATGAGCAGTTCTTC. Its translation: CASRDLAGALDEQFF.